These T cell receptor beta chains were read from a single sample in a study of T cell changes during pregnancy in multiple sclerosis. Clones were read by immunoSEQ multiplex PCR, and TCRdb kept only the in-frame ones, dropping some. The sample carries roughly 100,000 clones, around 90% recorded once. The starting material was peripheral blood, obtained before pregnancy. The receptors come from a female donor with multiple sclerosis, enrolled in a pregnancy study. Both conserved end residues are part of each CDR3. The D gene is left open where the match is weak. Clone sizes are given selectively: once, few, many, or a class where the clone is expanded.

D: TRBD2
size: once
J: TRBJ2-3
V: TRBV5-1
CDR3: CASSLVSGRASDTQYF
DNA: TGCGCCAGCAGCTTGGTAAGCGGGAGGGCCTCAGATACGCAGTATTTT

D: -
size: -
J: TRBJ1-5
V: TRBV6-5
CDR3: CASSRGGAGNQPQHF
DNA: TGTGCCAGCAGTCGTGGGGGGGCCGGCAATCAGCCCCAGCATTTT

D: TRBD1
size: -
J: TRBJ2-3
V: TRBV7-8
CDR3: CASSLEQQGSTDTQYF
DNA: TGTGCCAGCAGCTTAGAGCAACAGGGGAGCACAGATACGCAGTATTTT

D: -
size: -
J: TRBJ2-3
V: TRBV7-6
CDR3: CASSRGTVSTDTQYF
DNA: TGTGCCAGCAGCCGGGGGACCGTTAGCACAGATACGCAGTATTTT

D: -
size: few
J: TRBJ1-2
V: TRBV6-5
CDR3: CASSPRGSYGYTF
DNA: TGTGCCAGCAGCCCAAGGGGCAGCTATGGCTACACCTTC

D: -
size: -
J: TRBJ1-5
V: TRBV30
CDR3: CAWGNGLSNQPQHF
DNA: TGTGCCTGGGGGAACGGACTGAGCAATCAGCCCCAGCATTTT

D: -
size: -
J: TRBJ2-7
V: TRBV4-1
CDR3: CASSQIPVAPEQYF
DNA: TGCGCCAGCAGCCAAATTCCGGTCGCGCCCGAGCAGTACTTC

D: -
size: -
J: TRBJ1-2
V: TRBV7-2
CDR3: CASSLIQNNGYTF
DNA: TGTGCCAGCAGCTTAATACAGAACAATGGCTACACCTTC

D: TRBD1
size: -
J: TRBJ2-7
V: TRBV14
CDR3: CASSLRGTGLNEQYF
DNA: TGTGCCAGCAGCCTCCGCGGGACAGGGCTGAACGAGCAGTACTTC

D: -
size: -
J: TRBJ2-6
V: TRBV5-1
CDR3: CASSLDTRVLTF
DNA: TGCGCCAGCAGCTTGGACACCCGCGTCCTGACTTTC

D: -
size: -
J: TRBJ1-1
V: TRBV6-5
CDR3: CASSGNTEAFF
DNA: TGTGCCAGCTCAGGGAACACTGAAGCTTTCTTT

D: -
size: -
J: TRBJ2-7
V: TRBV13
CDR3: CASSRLQAYEQYF
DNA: TGTGCCAGCAGCCGCCTACAGGCCTACGAGCAGTACTTC

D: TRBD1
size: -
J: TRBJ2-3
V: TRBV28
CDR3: CASSPSRGRGDTQYF
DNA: TGTGCCAGCAGCCCTTCCAGGGGGCGCGGAGATACGCAGTATTTT

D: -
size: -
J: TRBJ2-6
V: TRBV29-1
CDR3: CSVGGGIGANVLTF
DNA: TGCAGCGTTGGAGGGGGTATTGGGGCCAACGTCCTGACTTTC

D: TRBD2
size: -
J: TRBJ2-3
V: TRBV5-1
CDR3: CASQSPTSGGPTDTQYF
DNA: TGCGCCAGCCAAAGCCCGACTAGCGGGGGTCCCACAGATACGCAGTATTTT

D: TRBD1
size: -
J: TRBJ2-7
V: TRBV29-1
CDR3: CSAFGQGSYEQYF
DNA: TGCAGTGCTTTTGGACAGGGGTCCTACGAGCAGTACTTC

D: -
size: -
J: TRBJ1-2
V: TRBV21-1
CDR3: CASSFPDRGRNYGYTF
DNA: TGTGCCAGCAGCTTCCCGGACAGGGGGCGGAACTATGGCTACACCTTC

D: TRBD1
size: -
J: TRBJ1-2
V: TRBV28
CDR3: CASSFGQGRGGYTF
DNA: TGTGCCAGCAGTTTCGGACAGGGTAGAGGTGGCTACACCTTC

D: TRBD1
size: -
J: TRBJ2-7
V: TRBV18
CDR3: CASSPLSGQGKGNEQYF
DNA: TGTGCCAGCTCACCCCTGTCCGGACAGGGCAAAGGAAACGAGCAGTACTTC

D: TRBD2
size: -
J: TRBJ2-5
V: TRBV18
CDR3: CASSPPGLARETQYF
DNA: TGTGCCAGCTCACCACCGGGACTAGCGCGGGAGACCCAGTACTTC

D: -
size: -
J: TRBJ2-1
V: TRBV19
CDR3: CASSMPYRSGEQFF
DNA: TGTGCCAGTAGTATGCCGTATAGGAGCGGTGAGCAGTTCTTC

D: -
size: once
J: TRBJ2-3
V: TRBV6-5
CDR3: CASSSTGSHTDTQYF
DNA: TGTGCCAGCAGTTCCACCGGGTCTCACACAGATACGCAGTATTTT

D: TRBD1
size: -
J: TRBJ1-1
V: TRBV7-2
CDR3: CASSSTGGNTEAFF
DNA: TGTGCCAGCAGCTCGACAGGGGGTAACACTGAAGCTTTCTTT

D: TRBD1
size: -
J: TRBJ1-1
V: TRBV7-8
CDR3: CASSLDRAAFF
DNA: TGTGCCAGCAGCCTTGACAGGGCAGCTTTCTTT

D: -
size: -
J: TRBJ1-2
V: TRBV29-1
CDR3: CSAETASRRGYTF
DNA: TGCAGCGCCGAGACAGCCTCTCGTAGAGGCTACACCTTC

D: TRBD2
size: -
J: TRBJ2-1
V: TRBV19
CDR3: CASSRRGLAVGGEQFF
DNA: TGTGCCAGTAGTAGGAGGGGACTAGCGGTTGGGGGTGAGCAGTTCTTC

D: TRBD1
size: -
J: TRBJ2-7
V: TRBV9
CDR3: CASSVGHRGLSIEYEQYF
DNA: TGTGCCAGCAGCGTAGGGCACAGGGGTTTATCCATTGAGTACGAGCAGTACTTC

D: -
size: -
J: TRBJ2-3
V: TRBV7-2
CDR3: CASSDRGAADTQYF
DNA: TGTGCCAGCAGCGACCGGGGGGCAGCAGATACGCAGTATTTT

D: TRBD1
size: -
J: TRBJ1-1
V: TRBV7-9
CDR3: CASSVESGQANTEAFF
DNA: TGTGCCAGCAGCGTAGAATCGGGACAGGCTAACACTGAAGCTTTCTTT

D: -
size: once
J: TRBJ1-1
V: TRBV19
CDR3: CASSHGQPNTEAFF
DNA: TGTGCCAGTAGCCACGGACAACCGAACACTGAAGCTTTCTTT

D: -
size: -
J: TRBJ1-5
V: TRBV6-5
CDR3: CASSYSWGEPQHF
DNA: TGTGCCAGCAGTTACTCGTGGGGAGAGCCCCAGCATTTT

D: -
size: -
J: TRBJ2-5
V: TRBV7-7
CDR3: CASSLGLAYQETQYF
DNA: TGTGCCAGCAGCCTGGGACTCGCCTACCAAGAGACCCAGTACTTC

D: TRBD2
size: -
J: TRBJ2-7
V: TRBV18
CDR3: CASSPSGEDEQYF
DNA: TGTGCCAGCTCACCTAGCGGGGAGGACGAGCAGTACTTC

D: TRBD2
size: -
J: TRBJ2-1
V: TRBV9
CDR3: CASSVRGLAGVWGSYNEQFF
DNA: TGTGCCAGCAGCGTGAGGGGACTAGCGGGAGTATGGGGCTCCTACAATGAGCAGTTCTTC

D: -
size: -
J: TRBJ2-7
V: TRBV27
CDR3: CASSPGGQYF
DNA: TGTGCCAGCAGTCCTGGCGGGCAGTACTTC

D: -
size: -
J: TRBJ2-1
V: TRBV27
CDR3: CASSLTLAPGGEQFF
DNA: TGTGCCAGCAGTTTAACCCTAGCGCCCGGGGGTGAGCAGTTCTTC

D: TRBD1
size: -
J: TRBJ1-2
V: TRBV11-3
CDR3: CASSSPRGQGIGYTF
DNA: TGTGCCAGCAGCTCCCCGCGAGGACAGGGCATTGGCTACACCTTC

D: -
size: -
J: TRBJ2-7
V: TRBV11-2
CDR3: CASSPLQGSGPYEQYF
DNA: TGTGCCAGCAGCCCCCTACAGGGTAGTGGGCCCTACGAGCAGTACTTC

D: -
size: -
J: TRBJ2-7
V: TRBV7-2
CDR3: CASSFGGSLYEQYF
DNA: TGTGCCAGCAGCTTTGGGGGGAGCCTCTACGAGCAGTACTTC

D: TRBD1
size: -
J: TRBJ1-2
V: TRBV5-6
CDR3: CASSLATGGFGGGYTF
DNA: TGTGCCAGCAGCTTGGCTACAGGGGGGTTTGGAGGAGGCTACACCTTC

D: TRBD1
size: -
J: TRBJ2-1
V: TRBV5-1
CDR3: CASSQTGTGGFDEQFF
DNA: TGCGCCAGCAGCCAAACCGGGACAGGGGGCTTCGATGAGCAGTTCTTC

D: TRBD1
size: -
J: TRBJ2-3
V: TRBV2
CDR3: CASSALSGTGDLTDTQYF
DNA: TGTGCCAGCAGCGCTTTATCCGGGACAGGGGATTTGACAGATACGCAGTATTTT

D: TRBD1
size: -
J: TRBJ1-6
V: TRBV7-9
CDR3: CASSTRQGADSPLHF
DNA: TGTGCCAGCAGCACCCGTCAGGGGGCTGATTCACCCCTCCACTTT

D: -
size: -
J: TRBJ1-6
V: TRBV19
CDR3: CASSIGDNNSPLHF
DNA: TGTGCCAGTAGTATCGGGGATAATAATTCACCCCTCCACTTT

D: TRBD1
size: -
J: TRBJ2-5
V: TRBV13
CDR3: CASSLETETGGGETQYF
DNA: TGTGCCAGCAGCCTCGAAACCGAGACAGGGGGCGGCGAGACCCAGTACTTC

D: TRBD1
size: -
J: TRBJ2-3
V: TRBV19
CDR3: CASSRDRGRDTQYF
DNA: TGTGCCAGTAGTAGGGACAGGGGGCGGGATACGCAGTATTTT

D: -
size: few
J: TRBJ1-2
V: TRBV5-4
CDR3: CASSLFGRQVNYGYTF
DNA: TGTGCCAGCAGCTTGTTTGGCAGACAGGTTAACTATGGCTACACCTTC

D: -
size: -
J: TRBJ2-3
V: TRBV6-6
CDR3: CASSYRTQITDTQYF
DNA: TGTGCCAGCAGTTACAGGACACAAATCACAGATACGCAGTATTTT